These 9 T cell receptor beta chains originate from one sample sequenced in a study of blood T cell repertoires in COVID-19. The table came from immunoSEQ multiplex PCR; TCRdb's copy has only in-frame clones and leaves some out. The table includes roughly 200,000 clones, about three quarters detected once. The sample comprised peripheral blood. Every receptor here comes from a woman aged 80 or over with active or convalescent COVID-19.

The table lists this clone with a count of one. This chain joins TRBV3-1 (or the pseudogene TRBV3-2) and TRBJ1-3, with D maybe TRBD1 (6 bases). CDR3 length: 14 residues. The germline V gene encodes CDR1 LGHDT and CDR2 YNNKEL (reference sequence). The germline V and J ends were trimmed by 6 bases and 5 bases, with 14 bases remaining between them. CDR3 residues: CASRPTGLRNTIYF. DNA of the CDR3: TGTGCCAGCAGGCCTACAGGGTTGAGAAACACCATATATTTT.

V is TRBV9 and J is TRBJ1-2, with D hard to call. The CDR3 length is 12 residues. With 4 bases removed from V and 4 bases from J, the gap between germline ends came to 8 bases. Germline-derived CDR1 and CDR2 are SGDLS and YYNGEE. The CDR3 coding sequence is TGTGCCAGCAGCTTATCTACCTATGGCTACACCTTC. It is translated as CASSLSTYGYTF.

V and J are TRBV7-8 and TRBJ1-5; 7 bases line up with TRBD1. The V segment lost 5 bases and the J segment 2 bases; nucleotides outside the gene matches: 12. The CDR3 length is 17 residues. Germline V gene data show CDR1 as SGHVS and CDR2 as FQNEAQ. The CDR3 spells CASSPLYRGEGNQPQHF. The DNA for the CDR3 is TGTGCCAGCAGCCCCTTGTACAGGGGCGAGGGCAATCAGCCCCAGCATTTT.

V usage is TRBV5-5 and J usage is TRBJ2-1; D gene unclear. Trimming took 3 bases from V and 0 from J, leaving 7 bases between them. Germline-derived CDR1 and CDR2 are SGHKS and YYEKEE (reference sequence). The CDR3 contains 14 residues. Written as DNA, the CDR3 is TGTGCCAGCAGCTACAGTAGCTCCTACAATGAGCAGTTCTTC. Amino acid sequence: CASSYSSSYNEQFF.

This clone was picked up a small number of times. The chain uses TRBV7-2 and TRBJ2-1, with 9 bases lining up with TRBD2. CDR1 SGHTA and CDR2 FQGNSA come from the germline V gene. V was clipped by 1 base and J by 6 bases; unmatched bases: 7. The CDR3 is made up of 16 amino acids. This CDR3 is CASSLVVGGRGNEQFF. The DNA for the CDR3 is TGTGCCAGCAGCTTAGTGGTCGGCGGGAGGGGCAATGAGCAGTTCTTC. The complete variable domain, with remaining parts taken from reference TRBV7-2 and TRBJ2-1, reads GAGVSQSPSNKVTEKGKDVELRCDPISGHTALYWYRQSLGQGLEFLIYFQGNSAPDKSGLPSDRFSAERTGGSVSTLTIQRTQQEDSAVYLCASSLVVGGRGNEQFFGPGTRLTVL.

This chain links TRBV29-1 with TRBJ2-1; 7 bases agree with TRBD1. Germline trimming cut 6 bases from V and 2 bases from J; bases unmatched to any gene: 4. Germline CDR1 SQVTM, CDR2 ANQGSEA. This CDR3 spans 13 amino acids. The CDR3 sequence is CSVVGTAYNEQFF. As DNA, the CDR3 is TGCAGCGTGGTCGGGACAGCCTACAATGAGCAGTTCTTC.

The rearrangement links TRBV30 to TRBJ1-1; TRBD1 agrees at 7 bases. V was clipped by 8 bases and J by 3 bases; unmatched bases: 6. Germline V lookup: CDR1 GTSNPN, CDR2 SVGIG (reference sequence). This CDR3 has 12 amino acids. The CDR3 region has the DNA TGTGCCAGAGGGGACAGATACACTGAAGCTTTCTTT. Its protein product is CARGDRYTEAFF.

The chain is built from TRBV19 and TRBJ1-3; D possibly corresponds to TRBD1 (6 bases). This CDR3 comprises 17 residues. Trimming removed 6 bases from V and 3 bases from J, with 21 bases in between. The germline V gene has CDR1 LNHDA and CDR2 SQIVND (reference sequence). CDR3 region: CASSPQLAGAGGNTIYF. The CDR3 region has the DNA TGTGCCAGTAGCCCTCAGTTGGCAGGGGCTGGTGGAAACACCATATATTTT.

CDR3 sequence reads: CASKPDRGLSGYTF. The CDR3, as DNA: TGTGCCAGTAAACCGGACAGGGGGCTCTCTGGCTACACCTTC. V is TRBV19 and J is TRBJ1-2, with TRBD1 matching 11 bases. The CDR3 is 14 residues long. Germline V lookup: CDR1 LNHDA, CDR2 SQIVND (reference sequence). The ends lost 7 bases at V and 7 bases at J; junction bases unmatched: 8.